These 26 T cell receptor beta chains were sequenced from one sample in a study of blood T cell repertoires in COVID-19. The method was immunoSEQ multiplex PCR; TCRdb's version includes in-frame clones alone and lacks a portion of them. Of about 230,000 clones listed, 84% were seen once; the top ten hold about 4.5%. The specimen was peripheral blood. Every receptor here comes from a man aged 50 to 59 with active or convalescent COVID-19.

CDR3 in DNA: TGTGCCATCAGGCAGGGTGGCAATCAGCCCCAGCATTTT. The encoded protein is CAIRQGGNQPQHF. V usage is TRBV10-3 and J usage is TRBJ1-5, with a tentative D call TRBD1 (5 bases). V shed 6 bases and J shed 2 bases, with 8 bases lying between them. The CDR3 extends over 13 amino acids. Per germline, CDR1 ENHRY and CDR2 SYGVKD.

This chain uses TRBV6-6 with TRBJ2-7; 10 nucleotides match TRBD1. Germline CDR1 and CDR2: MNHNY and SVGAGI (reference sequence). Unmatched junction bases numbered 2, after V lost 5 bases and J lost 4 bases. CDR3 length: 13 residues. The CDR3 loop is CASSDRGQYEQYF. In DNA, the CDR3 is TGTGCCAGCAGTGACAGGGGGCAGTACGAGCAGTACTTC.

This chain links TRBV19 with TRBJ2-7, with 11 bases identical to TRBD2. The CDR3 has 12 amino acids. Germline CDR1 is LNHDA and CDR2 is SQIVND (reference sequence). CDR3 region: CASGGAGYEQYF. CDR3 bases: TGTGCTAGCGGGGGGGCCGGATACGAGCAGTACTTC. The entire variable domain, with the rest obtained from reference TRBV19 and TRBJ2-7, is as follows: DGGITQSPKYLFRKEGQNVTLSCEQNLNHDAMYWYRQDPGQGLRLIYYSQIVNDFQKGDIAEGYSVSREKKESFPLTVTSAQKNPTAFYLCASGGAGYEQYFGPGTRLTVT.

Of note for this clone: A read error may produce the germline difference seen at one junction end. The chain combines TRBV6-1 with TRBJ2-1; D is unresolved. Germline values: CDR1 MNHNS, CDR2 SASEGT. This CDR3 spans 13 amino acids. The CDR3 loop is CASSETSFNEQFF. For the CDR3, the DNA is TGTGCCAGCAGTGAAACTTCCTTCAATGAGCAGTTCTTC.

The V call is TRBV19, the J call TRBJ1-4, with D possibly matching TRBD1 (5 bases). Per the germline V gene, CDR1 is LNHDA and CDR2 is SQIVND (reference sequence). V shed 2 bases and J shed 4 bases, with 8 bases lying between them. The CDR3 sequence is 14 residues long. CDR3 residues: CASSIRGGNEKLFF. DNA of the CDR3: TGTGCCAGTAGTATAAGGGGAGGTAATGAAAAACTGTTTTTT.

The CDR3 reads CASKGPGTNEKLFF. The CDR3 DNA reads as TGTGCCAGTAAGGGGCCAGGGACTAATGAAAAACTGTTTTTT. This chain joins TRBV2 and TRBJ1-4; TRBD1 might be the D (5 bases). Deletions cut 9 bases from V and 2 bases from J, with 13 bases between. The CDR3 sequence is 14 residues long. Germline V gene data show CDR1 as SNHLY and CDR2 as FYNNEI.

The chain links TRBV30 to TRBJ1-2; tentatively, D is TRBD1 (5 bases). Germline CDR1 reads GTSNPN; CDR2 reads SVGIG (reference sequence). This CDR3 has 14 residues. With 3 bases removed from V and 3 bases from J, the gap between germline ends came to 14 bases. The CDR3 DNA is TGTGCCTGGAGGGGGGGGTGGAGAGACTATGGCTACACCTTC. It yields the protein CAWRGGWRDYGYTF. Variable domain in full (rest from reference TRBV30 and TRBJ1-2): SQTIHQWPATLVQPVGSPLSLECTVEGTSNPNLYWYRQAAGRGLQLLFYSVGIGQISSEVPQNLSASRPQDRQFILSSKKLLLSDSGFYLCAWRGGWRDYGYTFGSGTRLTVV.

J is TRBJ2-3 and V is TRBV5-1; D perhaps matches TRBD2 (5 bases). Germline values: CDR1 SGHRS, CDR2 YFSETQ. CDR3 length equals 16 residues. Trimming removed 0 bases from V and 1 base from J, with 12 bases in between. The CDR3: CASSLDGVAGTDTQYF. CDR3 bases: TGCGCCAGCAGCTTGGACGGGGTAGCTGGCACAGATACGCAGTATTTT. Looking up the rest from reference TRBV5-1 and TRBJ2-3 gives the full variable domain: KAGVTQTPRYLIKTRGQQVTLSCSPISGHRSVSWYQQTPGQGLQFLFEYFSETQRNKGNFPGRFSGRQFSNSRSEMNVSTLELGDSALYLCASSLDGVAGTDTQYFGPGTRLTVL.

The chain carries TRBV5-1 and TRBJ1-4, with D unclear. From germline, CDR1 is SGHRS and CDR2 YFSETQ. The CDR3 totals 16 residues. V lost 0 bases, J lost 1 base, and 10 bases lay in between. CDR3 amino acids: CASSLAGPKTNEKLFF. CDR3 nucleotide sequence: TGCGCCAGCAGCTTGGCAGGTCCCAAAACTAATGAAAAACTGTTTTTT.

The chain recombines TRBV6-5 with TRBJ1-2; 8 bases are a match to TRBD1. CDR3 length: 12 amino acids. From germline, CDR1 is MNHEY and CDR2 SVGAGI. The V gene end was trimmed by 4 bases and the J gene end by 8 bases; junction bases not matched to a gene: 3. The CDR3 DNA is TGTGCCAGCAGTTTGACAGGGGTGGGCTACACCTTC. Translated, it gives CASSLTGVGYTF.

CDR3 amino acids: CASSLVGSGNQETQYF. The CDR3 coding sequence is TGTGCCAGCAGCTTAGTAGGTAGCGGTAATCAAGAGACCCAGTACTTC. The V call is TRBV7-2, the J call TRBJ2-5; maybe TRBD2 (6 bases). Germline V gives CDR1 SGHTA, CDR2 FQGNSA. The CDR3 has 16 amino acids. Trimming took off 1 base at V and 2 bases at J, with 14 bases between the two ends.

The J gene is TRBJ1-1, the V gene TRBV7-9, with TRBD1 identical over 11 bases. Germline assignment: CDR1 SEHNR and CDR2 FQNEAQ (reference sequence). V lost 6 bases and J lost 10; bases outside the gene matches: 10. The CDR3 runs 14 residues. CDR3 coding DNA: TGTGCCAGCAGTCCCTCCCGGGACAGGGGGACAGCTTTCTTT. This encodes CASSPSRDRGTAFF.

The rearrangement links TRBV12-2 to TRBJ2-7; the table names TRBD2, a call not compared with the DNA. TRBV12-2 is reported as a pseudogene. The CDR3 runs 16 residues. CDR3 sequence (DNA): TGTGCAAGTCGCTTAGCCGGGACTAGACGCTCCTACGAGCAGTACTTC. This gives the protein CASRLAGTRRSYEQYF.

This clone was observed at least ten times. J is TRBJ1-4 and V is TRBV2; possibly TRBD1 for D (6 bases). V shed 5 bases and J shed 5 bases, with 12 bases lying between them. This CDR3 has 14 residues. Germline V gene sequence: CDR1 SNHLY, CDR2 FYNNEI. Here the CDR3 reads CASSSTGDNEKLFF. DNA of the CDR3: TGTGCCAGCAGTTCGACAGGAGACAATGAAAAACTGTTTTTT.

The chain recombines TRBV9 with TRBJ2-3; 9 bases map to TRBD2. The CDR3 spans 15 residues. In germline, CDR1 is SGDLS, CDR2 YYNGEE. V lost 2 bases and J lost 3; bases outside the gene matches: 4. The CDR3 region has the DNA TGTGCCAGCAGCGTTACTAGCGGGTCGACAGATACGCAGTATTTT. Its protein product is CASSVTSGSTDTQYF.

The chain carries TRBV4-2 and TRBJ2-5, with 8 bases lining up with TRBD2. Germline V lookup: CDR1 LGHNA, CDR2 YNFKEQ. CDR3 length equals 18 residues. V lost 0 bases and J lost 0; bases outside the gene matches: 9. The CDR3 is CASSQDPLAGRYQETQYF. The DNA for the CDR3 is TGTGCCAGCAGCCAAGATCCGTTAGCGGGGAGGTACCAAGAGACCCAGTACTTC.

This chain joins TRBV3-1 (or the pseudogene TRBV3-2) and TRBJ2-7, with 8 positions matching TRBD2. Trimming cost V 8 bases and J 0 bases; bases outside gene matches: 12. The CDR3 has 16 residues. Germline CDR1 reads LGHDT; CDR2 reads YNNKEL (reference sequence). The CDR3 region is CASSGRGAVSSYEQYF. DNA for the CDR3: TGTGCCAGCTCGGGGCGGGGGGCTGTTAGCTCCTACGAGCAGTACTTC.

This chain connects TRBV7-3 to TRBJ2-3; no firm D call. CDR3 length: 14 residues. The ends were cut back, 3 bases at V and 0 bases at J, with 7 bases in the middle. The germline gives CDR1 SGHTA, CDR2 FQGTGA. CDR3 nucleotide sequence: TGTGCCAGCAGCTTGGGCCCTAGCACAGATACGCAGTATTTT. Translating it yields CASSLGPSTDTQYF.

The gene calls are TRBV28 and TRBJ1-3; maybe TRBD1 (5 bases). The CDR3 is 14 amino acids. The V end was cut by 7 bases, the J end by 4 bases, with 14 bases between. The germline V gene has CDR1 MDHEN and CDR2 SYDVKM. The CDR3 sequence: CASTPGGYGNTIYF. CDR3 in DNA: TGTGCCAGCACGCCGGGGGGGTACGGAAACACCATATATTTT.

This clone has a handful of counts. This chain's CDR3 is CAWKAGEDGYTF. Written as DNA, the CDR3 is TGTGCCTGGAAGGCAGGGGAAGATGGCTACACCTTC. V usage is TRBV30 and J usage is TRBJ1-2; a possible D gene is TRBD1 (6 bases). Trimming shortened V by 4 bases and J by 6 bases, and 12 bases separated the two germline ends. Per the germline V gene, CDR1 is GTSNPN and CDR2 is SVGIG (reference sequence). This CDR3 region has 12 residues.

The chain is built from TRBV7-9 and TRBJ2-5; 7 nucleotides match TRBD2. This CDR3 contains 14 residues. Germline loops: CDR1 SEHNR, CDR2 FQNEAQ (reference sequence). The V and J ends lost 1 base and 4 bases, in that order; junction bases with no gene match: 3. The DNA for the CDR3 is TGTGCCAGCAGCTTAGGACTAGCCGGAGAGACCCAGTACTTC. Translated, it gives CASSLGLAGETQYF.

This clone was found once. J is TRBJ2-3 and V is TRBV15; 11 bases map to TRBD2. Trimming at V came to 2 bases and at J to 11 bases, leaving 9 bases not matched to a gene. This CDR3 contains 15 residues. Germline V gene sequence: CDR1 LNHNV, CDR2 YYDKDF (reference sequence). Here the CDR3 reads CATSRNSGGEVGQYF. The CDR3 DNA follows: TGTGCCACCAGCAGAAATAGCGGGGGGGAAGTGGGGCAGTATTTT.

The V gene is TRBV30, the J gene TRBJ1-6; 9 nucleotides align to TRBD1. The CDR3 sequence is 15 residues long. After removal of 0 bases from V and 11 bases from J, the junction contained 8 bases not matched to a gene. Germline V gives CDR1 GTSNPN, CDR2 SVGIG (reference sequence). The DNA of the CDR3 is TGTGCCTGGAGTGTGGGCTCGACAGGGGGGACACCCCTCCACTTT. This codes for CAWSVGSTGGTPLHF.

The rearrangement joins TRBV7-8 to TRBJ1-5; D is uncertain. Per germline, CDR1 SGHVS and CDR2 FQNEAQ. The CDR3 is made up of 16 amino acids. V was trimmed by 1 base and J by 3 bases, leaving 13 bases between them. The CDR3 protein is CASSLEWRVANQPQHF. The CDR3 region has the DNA TGTGCCAGCAGCTTAGAATGGAGGGTTGCCAATCAGCCCCAGCATTTT.

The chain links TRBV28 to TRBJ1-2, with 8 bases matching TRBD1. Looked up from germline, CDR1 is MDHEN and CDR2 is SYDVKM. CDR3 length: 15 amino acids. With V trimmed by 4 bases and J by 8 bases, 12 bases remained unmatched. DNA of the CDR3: TGTGCCAGCAGTTCCCCCGGGCAGGGGGCTTGGGGCTACACCTTC. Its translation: CASSSPGQGAWGYTF.

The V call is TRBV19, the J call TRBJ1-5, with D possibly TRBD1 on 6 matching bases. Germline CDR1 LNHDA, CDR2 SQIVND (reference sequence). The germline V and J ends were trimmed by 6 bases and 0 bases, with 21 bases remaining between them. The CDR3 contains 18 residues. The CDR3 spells CASRPLRQEWNSNQPQHF. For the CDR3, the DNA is TGTGCCAGTAGACCCCTCCGACAGGAGTGGAATAGCAATCAGCCCCAGCATTTT.